This TCR beta chain is from a study of cytomegalovirus exposure and HLA in healthy donors. Trimming left V 4 bases short and J 2 bases short, with 11 bases between. The CDR3 length is 14 residues. Germline V CDR1 and CDR2: SGHTS, YDEGEE. Regarding this clone: Its cognate antigen is unknown.

This PCR relied on a set of 60 Vbeta primers and 13 Jbeta primers. The assay was immunoSEQ multiplex PCR, and TCRdb's table has in-frame clones only and misses some. Of 200,000 to 250,000 clones listed, under 80% are singletons. The study's findings and limits: The authors listed some 150 TCR beta chains as cytomegalovirus-associated.

The V and J genes are TRBV5-8 and TRBJ2-3; no clear D. This receptor was taken from a woman aged 30 to 39 in good health and CMV-seronegative. Sequenced input: PBMCs. The CDR3 is CASSPRQVTDTQYF. CDR3 sequence (DNA): TGTGCCAGCAGCCCCAGACAAGTCACAGATACGCAGTATTTT.